One T cell receptor beta chain is described in this entry. Its antigen is unidentified. This record comes from a study of graft-versus-host responses after intestinal transplantation. The CDR3 totals 13 residues. V was shortened by 1 base and J by 6 bases, with 9 bases between the two germline ends. Looked up from germline, CDR1 is LNHDA and CDR2 is SQIVND (reference sequence). Sequencing used immunoSEQ multiplex PCR; TCRdb keeps in-frame clones, though not all of them. The table shows over 55,000 clones, with about nine tenths occurring only once. General study points: Peak GvH clone levels in circulation were associated with early post-transplant HvG declines.

Sequenced here: unstimulated CD8+ T cells sorted from spleen or lymph node cells, sampled before intestinal transplant. The TCR was taken from a human donor who received an intestinal transplant. The rearrangement links TRBV19 to TRBJ1-1, with TRBD1 as a possible D gene (6 bases). The CDR3, as DNA: TGTGCCAGTAGTATAGGGGCAGGGGCTGAAGCTTTCTTT. Protein product: CASSIGAGAEAFF.